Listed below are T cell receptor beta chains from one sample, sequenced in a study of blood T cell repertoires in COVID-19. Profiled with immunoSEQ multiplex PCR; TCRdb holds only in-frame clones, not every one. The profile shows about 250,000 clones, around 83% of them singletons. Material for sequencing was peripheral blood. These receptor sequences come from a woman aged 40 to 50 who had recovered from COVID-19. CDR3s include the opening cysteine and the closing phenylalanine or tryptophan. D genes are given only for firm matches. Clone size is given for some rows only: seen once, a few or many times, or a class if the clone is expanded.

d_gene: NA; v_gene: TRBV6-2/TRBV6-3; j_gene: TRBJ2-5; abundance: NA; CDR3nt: TGTGCCAGCAGTTACGCTCCACTTGAAGAGACCCAGTACTTC; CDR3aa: CASSYAPLEETQYF
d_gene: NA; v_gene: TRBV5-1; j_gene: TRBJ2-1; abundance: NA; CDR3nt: TGCGCCAGCAGCTTGAGGGGGGGCACCTTAAGCTCCTACAATGAGCAGTTCTTC; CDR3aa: CASSLRGGTLSSYNEQFF
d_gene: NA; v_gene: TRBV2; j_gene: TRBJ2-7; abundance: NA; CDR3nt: TGTGCCAGCAGTGCTGCACAGTCTGTCTCCTACGAGCAGTACTTC; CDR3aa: CASSAAQSVSYEQYF
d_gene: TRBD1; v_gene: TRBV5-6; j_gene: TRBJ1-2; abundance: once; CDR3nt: TGTGCCAGCAGCTTCAACGGGGACAGCGATGGCTACACCTTC; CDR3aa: CASSFNGDSDGYTF
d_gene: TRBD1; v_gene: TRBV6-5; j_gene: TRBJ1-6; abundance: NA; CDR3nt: TGTGCCAGCACCAAAGTGGACAGGTCAAATTCACCCCTCCACTTT; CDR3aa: CASTKVDRSNSPLHF
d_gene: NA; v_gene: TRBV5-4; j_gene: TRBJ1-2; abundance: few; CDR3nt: TGTGCCAGCAGCCCAGGTGCCACAGGGTTCTATGGCTACACCTTC; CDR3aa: CASSPGATGFYGYTF
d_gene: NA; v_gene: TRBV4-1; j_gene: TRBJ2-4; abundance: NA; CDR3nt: TGCGCCAGCAGCCAAGGACAGAAGAGCATTCAGTACTTC; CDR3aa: CASSQGQKSIQYF
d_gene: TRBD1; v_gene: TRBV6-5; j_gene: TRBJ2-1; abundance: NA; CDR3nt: TGTGCCAGCAGGTCGGGACAGGGGATTTACAATGAGCAGTTCTTC; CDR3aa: CASRSGQGIYNEQFF
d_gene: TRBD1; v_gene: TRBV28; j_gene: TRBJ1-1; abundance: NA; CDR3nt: TGTGCCAGCAGCTCGGGACAGATTGAAGCTTTCTTT; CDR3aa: CASSSGQIEAFF
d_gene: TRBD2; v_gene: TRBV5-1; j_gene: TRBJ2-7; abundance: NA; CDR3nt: TGCGCCAGCAGCATGACTAGCGGAGACGAGCAGTACTTC; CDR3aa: CASSMTSGDEQYF
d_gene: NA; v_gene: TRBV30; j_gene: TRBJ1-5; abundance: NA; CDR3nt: TGTGCCTGGAGTGTACAGGAGTATCAGCCCCAGCATTTT; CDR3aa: CAWSVQEYQPQHF
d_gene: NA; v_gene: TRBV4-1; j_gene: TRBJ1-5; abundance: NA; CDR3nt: TGCGCCAGCAGCCAGCTACAGGGTATAAGCAATCAGCCCCAGCATTTT; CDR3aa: CASSQLQGISNQPQHF
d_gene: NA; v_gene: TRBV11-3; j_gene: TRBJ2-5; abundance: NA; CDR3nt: TGTGCCAGCCCCCGTCACACCCAAGAGACCCAGTACTTC; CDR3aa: CASPRHTQETQYF
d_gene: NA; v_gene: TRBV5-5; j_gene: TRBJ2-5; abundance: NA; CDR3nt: TGTGCCAGCAGCTCGGTATCCGTGAAGACCCAGTACTTC; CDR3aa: CASSSVSVKTQYF
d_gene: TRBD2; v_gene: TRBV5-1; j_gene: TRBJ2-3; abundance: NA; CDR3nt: TGCGCCAGCAGCTTGGCCATGGGGGGGACCGGTACGCAGTATTTT; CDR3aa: CASSLAMGGTGTQYF
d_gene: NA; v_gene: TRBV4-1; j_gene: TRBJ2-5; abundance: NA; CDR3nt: TGCGCCAGCAGCCAAAGGGCGGGACGCCCGGCGGAGACCCAGTACTTC; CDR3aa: CASSQRAGRPAETQYF
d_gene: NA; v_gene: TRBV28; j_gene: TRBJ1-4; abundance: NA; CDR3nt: TGTGCCAGCAGTTTAGGACTACCAGCCGGGGAACTGTTTTTT; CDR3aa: CASSLGLPAGELFF
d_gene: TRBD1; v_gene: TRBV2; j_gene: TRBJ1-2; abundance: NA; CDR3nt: TGTGCCAGCAGTGTAACTTTCGGGACAGGGCATGGCTACACCTTC; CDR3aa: CASSVTFGTGHGYTF
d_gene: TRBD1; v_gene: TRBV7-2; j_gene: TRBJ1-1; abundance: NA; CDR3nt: TGTGCCAGCAGCTTCTGGGGACAGGGCACTGAAGCTTTCTTT; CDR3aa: CASSFWGQGTEAFF
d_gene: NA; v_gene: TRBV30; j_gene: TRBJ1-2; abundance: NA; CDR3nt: TGTGCCTGGAGTGTATTGGCAGGGGTCGGCGGCTACACCTTC; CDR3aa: CAWSVLAGVGGYTF
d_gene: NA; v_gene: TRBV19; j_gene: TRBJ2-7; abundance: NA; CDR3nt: TGTGCCAGTAGTCCCTCCAAGACAGGTATTCACGAGCAGTACTTC; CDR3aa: CASSPSKTGIHEQYF
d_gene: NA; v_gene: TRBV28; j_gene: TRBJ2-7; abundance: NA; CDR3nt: TGTGCCAGCAGCACACGAATCCGGACAGACTACGAGCAGTACTTC; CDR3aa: CASSTRIRTDYEQYF
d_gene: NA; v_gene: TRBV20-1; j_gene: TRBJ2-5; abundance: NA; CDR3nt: TGCAGTGCTAGAGAAGGGGTTATCCAGTACTTC; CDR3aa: CSAREGVIQYF
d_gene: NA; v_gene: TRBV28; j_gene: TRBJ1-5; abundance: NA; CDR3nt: TGTGCCAGCAGTTTACGTTCGGGGAGTCAGCCCCAGCATTTT; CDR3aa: CASSLRSGSQPQHF
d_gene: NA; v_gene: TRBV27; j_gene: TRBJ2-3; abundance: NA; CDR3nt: TGTGCCAGCAGTCCAGGGGGGAGAAGGGCAGATACGCAGTATTTT; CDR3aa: CASSPGGRRADTQYF
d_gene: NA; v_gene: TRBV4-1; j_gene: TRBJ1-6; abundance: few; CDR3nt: TGCGCCAGCAGCCATCACCGGTCACGCTCCTATAATTCACCCCTCCACTTT; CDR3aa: CASSHHRSRSYNSPLHF
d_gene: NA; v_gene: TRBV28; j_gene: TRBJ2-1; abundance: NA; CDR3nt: TGTGCCAGCAGCCCGGGGGACCAGAGCTCCTACAATGAGCAGTTCTTC; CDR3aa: CASSPGDQSSYNEQFF
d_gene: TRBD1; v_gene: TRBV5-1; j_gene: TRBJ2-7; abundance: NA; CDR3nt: TGCGCCAGCAGCTTGGAACAGGGGGCTTACTACGAGCAGTACTTC; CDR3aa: CASSLEQGAYYEQYF
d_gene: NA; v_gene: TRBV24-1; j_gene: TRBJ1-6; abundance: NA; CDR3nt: TGTGCCACCAGTGACGGGGTATCCCTCCACTTT; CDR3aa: CATSDGVSLHF